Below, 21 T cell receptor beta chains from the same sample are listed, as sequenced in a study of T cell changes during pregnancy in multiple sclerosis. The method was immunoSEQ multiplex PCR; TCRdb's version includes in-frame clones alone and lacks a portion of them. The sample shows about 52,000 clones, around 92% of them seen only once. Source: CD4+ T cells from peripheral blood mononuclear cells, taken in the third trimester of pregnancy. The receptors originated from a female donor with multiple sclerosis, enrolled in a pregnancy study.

The CDR3 DNA follows: TGTGCCAGCGGGCGTTACGGGGGGGTGAACACCGGGGAGCTGTTTTTT. The encoded protein is CASGRYGGVNTGELFF. The rearrangement links TRBV2 to TRBJ2-2, with TRBD2 matching 8 bases. The CDR3 length is 16 residues. CDR1 and CDR2 from the germline V gene are SNHLY and FYNNEI. The junction had 9 bases not matched to a gene; V was cut back by 8 bases and J by 1 base.

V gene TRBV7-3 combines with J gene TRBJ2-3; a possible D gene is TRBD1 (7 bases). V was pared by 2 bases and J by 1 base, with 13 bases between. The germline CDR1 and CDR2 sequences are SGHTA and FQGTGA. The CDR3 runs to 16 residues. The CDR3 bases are TGTGCCAGCAGCTTACCGACAGGGACTGGCACAGATACGCAGTATTTT. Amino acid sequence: CASSLPTGTGTDTQYF.

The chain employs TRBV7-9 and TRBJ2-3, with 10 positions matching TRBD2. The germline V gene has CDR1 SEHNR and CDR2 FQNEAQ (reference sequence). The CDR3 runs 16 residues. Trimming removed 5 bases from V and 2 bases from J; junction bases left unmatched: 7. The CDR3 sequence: CASSQERGGVTDTQYF. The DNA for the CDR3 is TGTGCCAGCAGCCAGGAGCGGGGGGGGGTCACAGATACGCAGTATTTT.

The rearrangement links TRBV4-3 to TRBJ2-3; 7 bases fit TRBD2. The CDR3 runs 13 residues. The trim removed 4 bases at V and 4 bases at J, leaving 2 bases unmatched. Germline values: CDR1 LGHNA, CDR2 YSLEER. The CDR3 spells CASSRGGPDTQYF. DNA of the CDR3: TGCGCCAGCAGCCGGGGGGGACCAGATACGCAGTATTTT.

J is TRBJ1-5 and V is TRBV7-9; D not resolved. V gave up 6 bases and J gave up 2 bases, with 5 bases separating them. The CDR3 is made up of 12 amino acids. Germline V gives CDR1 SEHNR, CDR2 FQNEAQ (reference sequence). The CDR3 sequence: CASSLGNQPQHF. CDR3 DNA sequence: TGTGCCAGCAGTCTTGGCAATCAGCCCCAGCATTTT.

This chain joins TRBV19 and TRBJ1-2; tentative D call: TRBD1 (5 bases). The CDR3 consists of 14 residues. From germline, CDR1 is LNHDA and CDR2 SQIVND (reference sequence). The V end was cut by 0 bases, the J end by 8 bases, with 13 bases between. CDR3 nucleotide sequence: TGTGCCAGTAGTATAGATTCGGAGAGGACAGGCTACACCTTC. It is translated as CASSIDSERTGYTF. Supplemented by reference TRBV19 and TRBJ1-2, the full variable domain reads DGGITQSPKYLFRKEGQNVTLSCEQNLNHDAMYWYRQDPGQGLRLIYYSQIVNDFQKGDIAEGYSVSREKKESFPLTVTSAQKNPTAFYLCASSIDSERTGYTFGSGTRLTVV.

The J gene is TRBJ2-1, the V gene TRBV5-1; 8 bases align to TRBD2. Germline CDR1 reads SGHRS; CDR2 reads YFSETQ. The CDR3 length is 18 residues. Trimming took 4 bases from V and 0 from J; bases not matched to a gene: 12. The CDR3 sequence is CASSRLSGAARSYNEQFF. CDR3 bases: TGCGCCAGCAGCCGCCTTAGCGGGGCCGCACGCTCCTACAATGAGCAGTTCTTC.

CDR3 nucleotide sequence: TGTGCCAGCAGTGTCGGGACAGGCGGGGCTGGAGCTTTCTTT. Its protein product is CASSVGTGGAGAFF. The V call is TRBV25-1, the J call TRBJ1-1, with TRBD1 matching 8 bases. The CDR3 covers 14 residues. V shed 4 bases and J 10 bases; nucleotides not matched to a gene: 11. The germline CDR1 and CDR2 sequences are MGHDK and SYGVNS.

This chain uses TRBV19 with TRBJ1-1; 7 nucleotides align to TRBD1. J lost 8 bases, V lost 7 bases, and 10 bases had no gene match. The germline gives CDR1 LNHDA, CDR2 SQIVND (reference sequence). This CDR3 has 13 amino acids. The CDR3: CASITGAMGEAFF. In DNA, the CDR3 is TGTGCCAGTATAACAGGGGCAATGGGGGAAGCTTTCTTT.

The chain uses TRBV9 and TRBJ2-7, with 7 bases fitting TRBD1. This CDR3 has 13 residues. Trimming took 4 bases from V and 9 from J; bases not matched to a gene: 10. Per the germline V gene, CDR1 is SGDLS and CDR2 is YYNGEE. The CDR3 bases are TGTGCCAGCAGCAAAGGGGGCCTCGTAGGGCAGTACTTC. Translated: CASSKGGLVGQYF.

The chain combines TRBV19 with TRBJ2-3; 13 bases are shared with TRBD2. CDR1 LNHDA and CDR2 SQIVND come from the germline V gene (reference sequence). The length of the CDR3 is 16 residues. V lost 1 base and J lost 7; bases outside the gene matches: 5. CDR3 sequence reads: CASSIAKTSGGNTQYF. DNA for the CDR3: TGTGCCAGTAGTATAGCGAAGACTAGCGGGGGGAATACGCAGTATTTT.

DNA for the CDR3: TGTGCCAGCAGCCGCCGGACAGTCCAAGAGACCCAGTACTTC. As protein: CASSRRTVQETQYF. The V call is TRBV7-2, the J call TRBJ2-5; D might be TRBD1 (6 bases). The CDR3 sequence is 14 residues long. In germline, CDR1 is SGHTA, CDR2 FQGNSA. The V end lost 5 bases, the J end lost 1 base, and 11 bases lay between the germline ends.

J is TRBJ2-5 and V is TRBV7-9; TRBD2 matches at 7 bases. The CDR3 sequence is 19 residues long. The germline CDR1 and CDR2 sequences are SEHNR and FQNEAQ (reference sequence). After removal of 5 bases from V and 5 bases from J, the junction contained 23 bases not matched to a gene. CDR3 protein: CASSPVLGGGAQQQETQYF. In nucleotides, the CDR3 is TGTGCCAGCAGCCCTGTCTTGGGGGGAGGGGCGCAACAGCAGGAGACCCAGTACTTC.

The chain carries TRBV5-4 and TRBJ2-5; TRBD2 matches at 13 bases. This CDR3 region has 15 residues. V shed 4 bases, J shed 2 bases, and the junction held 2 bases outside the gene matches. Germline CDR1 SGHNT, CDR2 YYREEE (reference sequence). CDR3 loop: CASSRTSGGQETQYF. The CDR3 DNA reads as TGTGCCAGCAGCAGGACTAGCGGGGGACAAGAGACCCAGTACTTC.

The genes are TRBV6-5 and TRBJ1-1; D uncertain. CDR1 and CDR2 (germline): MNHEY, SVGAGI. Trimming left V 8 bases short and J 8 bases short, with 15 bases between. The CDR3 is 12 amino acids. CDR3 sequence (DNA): TGTGCCAGCGTTGTCCCGGCGGGGGAAGCTTTCTTT. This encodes CASVVPAGEAFF.

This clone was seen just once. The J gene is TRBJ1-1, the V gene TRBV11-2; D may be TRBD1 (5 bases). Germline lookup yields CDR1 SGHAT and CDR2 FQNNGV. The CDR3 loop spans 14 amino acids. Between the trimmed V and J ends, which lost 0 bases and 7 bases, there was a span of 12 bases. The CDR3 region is CASSLDRQSLEAFF. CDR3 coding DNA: TGTGCCAGCAGCTTAGATCGACAGTCTCTTGAAGCTTTCTTT.

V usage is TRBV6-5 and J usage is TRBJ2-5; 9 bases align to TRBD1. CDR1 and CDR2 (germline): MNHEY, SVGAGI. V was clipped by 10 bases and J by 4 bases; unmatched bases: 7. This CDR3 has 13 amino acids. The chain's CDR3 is CATNRGRTETQYF. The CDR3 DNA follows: TGTGCCACCAACAGGGGGCGGACAGAGACCCAGTACTTC.

The CDR3: CASSTSGVSYNEQFF. In DNA form, the CDR3 reads TGTGCCAGCTCCACTAGCGGGGTGTCCTACAATGAGCAGTTCTTC. V usage is TRBV18 and J usage is TRBJ2-1; 10 positions match TRBD2. The germline V gene encodes CDR1 KGHSH and CDR2 LQKENI. The CDR3 is 15 amino acids. Trimming at V came to 6 bases and at J to 1 base, leaving 3 bases not matched to a gene.

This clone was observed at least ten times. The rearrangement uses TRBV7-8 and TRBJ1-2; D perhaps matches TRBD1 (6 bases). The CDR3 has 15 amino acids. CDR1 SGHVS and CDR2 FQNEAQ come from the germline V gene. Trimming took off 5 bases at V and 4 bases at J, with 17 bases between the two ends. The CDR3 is CASSTGPQGSYGYTF. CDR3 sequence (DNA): TGTGCCAGCAGCACCGGACCGCAGGGGAGCTATGGCTACACCTTC.

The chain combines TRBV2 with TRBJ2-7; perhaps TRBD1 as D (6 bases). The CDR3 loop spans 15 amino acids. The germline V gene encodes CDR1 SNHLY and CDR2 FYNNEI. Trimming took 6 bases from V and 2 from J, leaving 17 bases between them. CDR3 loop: CASSPQGTPTYEQYF. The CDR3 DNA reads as TGTGCCAGCAGCCCACAGGGAACTCCGACCTACGAGCAGTACTTC.

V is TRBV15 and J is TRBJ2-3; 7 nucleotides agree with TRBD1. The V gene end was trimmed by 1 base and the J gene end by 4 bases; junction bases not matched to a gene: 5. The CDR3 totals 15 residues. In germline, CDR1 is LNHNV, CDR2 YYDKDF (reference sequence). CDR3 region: CATSRGQGVPDTQYF. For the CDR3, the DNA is TGTGCCACCAGCAGAGGCCAGGGGGTGCCAGATACGCAGTATTTT.